The 27 T cell receptor beta chains in this list originate from one sample, sequenced in a study of T cells after yellow fever vaccination. Each CDR3 protein is one row after TCRdb ran MiXCR on the 5' RACE reads. The sample consists of about 580,000 distinct CDR3 sequences, approximately 16% of them appearing once. This sample comprised PBMCs, obtained less than 6 days after the first yellow fever vaccination. All receptors come from a young man who received the YFV17D yellow fever vaccine.

This clonotype was counted between two and nine times. The chain combines TRBV4-1 with TRBJ1-2; possibly TRBD1 for D (6 bases). Germline V lookup: CDR1 MGHRA, CDR2 YSYEKL. The CDR3 is 15 amino acids. V dropped 1 base and J dropped 4 bases, with 13 bases sitting between them. The CDR3 reads CASSQVGGVGYGYTF. DNA of the CDR3: TGCGCCAGCAGCCAAGTGGGGGGCGTCGGCTATGGCTACACCTTC.

This chain connects TRBV7-6 to TRBJ2-1; 9 nucleotides agree with TRBD2. Germline trimming cut 5 bases from V and 3 bases from J; bases unmatched to any gene: 5. The CDR3 loop spans 15 amino acids. CDR1 and CDR2 from the germline V gene are SGHVS and FNYEAQ. The CDR3 DNA sequence: TGTGCCAGCAGCGGAGTTAGCGGGAGCTACAATGAGCAGTTCTTC. Protein sequence: CASSGVSGSYNEQFF.

This chain uses TRBV7-9 with TRBJ2-2; 11 bases agree with TRBD1. V was pared by 3 bases and J by 5 bases, with 2 bases of the junction left unmatched. This CDR3 contains 15 residues. Germline values: CDR1 SEHNR, CDR2 FQNEAQ (reference sequence). The CDR3 loop reads CASSLGQGETGELFF. CDR3 nucleotide sequence: TGTGCCAGCAGCTTGGGACAGGGGGAGACCGGGGAGCTGTTTTTT.

V is TRBV20-1 and J is TRBJ2-1; no clear D gene. V shed 2 bases and J shed 0 bases, with 8 bases lying between them. The CDR3 has 14 residues. In germline, CDR1 is DFQATT, CDR2 SNEGSKA (reference sequence). The CDR3 region is CSARPESSYNEQFF. CDR3 coding DNA: TGCAGTGCTAGACCGGAAAGCTCCTACAATGAGCAGTTCTTC.

This clonotype was counted many times. The chain links TRBV4-1 to TRBJ2-5; D possibly uses TRBD1 or TRBD2 (6 bases each). The germline V gene has CDR1 MGHRA and CDR2 YSYEKL. This CDR3 has 14 amino acids. V lost 1 base to trimming and J lost 5 bases, with 11 bases between them. The CDR3 nucleotides read TGCGCCAGCAGCCAAGGGGGGGCAGGGGAGACCCAGTACTTC. Its translation is CASSQGGAGETQYF.

This rearrangement joins TRBV7-2 to TRBJ2-1, with D unclear. V was pared by 2 bases and J by 4 bases, with 6 bases between. CDR1 and CDR2 (germline): SGHTA, FQGNSA. The CDR3 sequence is 13 residues long. The CDR3 DNA is TGTGCCAGCAGCTTAAGCGTTTACAATGAGCAGTTCTTC. Translated, it gives CASSLSVYNEQFF.

The rearrangement joins TRBV4-3 to TRBJ1-5; no firm D call. Germline CDR1 and CDR2: LGHNA and YSLEER. With 5 bases removed from V and 5 bases from J, the gap between germline ends came to 10 bases. The CDR3 totals 13 residues. The CDR3 nucleotides are TGCGCCAGCAGCAAATTGCGGGATCAGCCCCAGCATTTT. This gives the protein CASSKLRDQPQHF.

This clonotype turned up a few times. The chain links TRBV12-3 or TRBV12-4 to TRBJ1-2; D is uncertain. V lost 6 bases and J lost 8, with 16 bases in between. The CDR3 spans 13 residues. The CDR3 is CASSPTPVSGYTF. CDR3 coding DNA: TGTGCCAGCAGCCCCACCCCAGTATCCGGCTACACCTTC.

The J gene is TRBJ2-7, the V gene TRBV5-1, with 10 positions matching TRBD1. Trimming at V came to 4 bases and at J to 5 bases, leaving 9 bases not matched to a gene. This CDR3 is 15 amino acids long. Germline loops: CDR1 SGHRS, CDR2 YFSETQ. CDR3 sequence reads: CASSARTGGKNEQYF. CDR3 nucleotides: TGCGCCAGCAGCGCCAGGACAGGGGGTAAGAACGAGCAGTACTTC.

In DNA, the CDR3 is TGCGCCAGCAGCCAGGAGCCCCCGGCGGTCCTGACTTTC. Encoded protein: CASSQEPPAVLTF. V usage is TRBV4-3 and J usage is TRBJ2-6; D unresolved. V dropped 3 bases and J dropped 13 bases, with 13 bases sitting between them. The CDR3 extends over 13 amino acids. Germline V gene data show CDR1 as LGHNA and CDR2 as YSLEER.

The chain uses TRBV19 and TRBJ2-5; 9 bases match TRBD1. This CDR3 contains 15 residues. Germline assignment: CDR1 LNHDA and CDR2 SQIVND (reference sequence). Trimming at V came to 4 bases and at J to 5 bases, leaving 8 bases not matched to a gene. CDR3 residues: CASSTGTGNRETQYF. The DNA for the CDR3 is TGTGCCAGTAGTACCGGGACAGGGAACAGGGAGACCCAGTACTTC.

This clonotype was observed a few times. This chain connects TRBV6-2 or TRBV6-3 to TRBJ2-4; D perhaps matches TRBD1 (6 bases). The V and J ends lost 6 bases and 0 bases respectively, with 18 bases between them. The germline V gene has CDR1 MNHEY and CDR2 SVGEGT. This CDR3 is built from 17 residues. DNA of the CDR3: TGTGCCAGCAGCCACCGAGGACAGAGACTAGCCAAAAACATTCAGTACTTC. It encodes CASSHRGQRLAKNIQYF.

This chain joins TRBV27 and TRBJ1-1; D ambiguous. The V end lost 0 bases, the J end lost 1 base, and 6 bases lay between the germline ends. The germline V gene has CDR1 MNHEY and CDR2 SMNVEV (reference sequence). This CDR3 is built from 14 residues. Written as DNA, the CDR3 is TGTGCCAGCAGTTTATCCCGGAAGAACACTGAAGCTTTCTTT. Amino acid sequence: CASSLSRKNTEAFF.

This clonotype was counted between two and nine times. The CDR3 nucleotides read TGCAGTGCTAGAGGCAGGGAAAACTATGGCTACACCTTC. It is translated as CSARGRENYGYTF. The gene calls are TRBV20-1 and TRBJ1-2, with D possibly TRBD1 on 5 matching bases. V dropped 1 base and J dropped 2 bases, with 8 bases sitting between them. The length of the CDR3 is 13 residues. Germline CDR1 is DFQATT and CDR2 is SNEGSKA (reference sequence).

The chain uses TRBV4-1 and TRBJ2-1, with D perhaps assigned TRBD1 or TRBD2 (7 bases each). The CDR3 spans 14 residues. V was clipped by 4 bases and J by 9 bases, with 16 bases between them. Germline CDR1 is MGHRA and CDR2 is YSYEKL. The CDR3 is CASSPGGGLSEQFF. Written as DNA, the CDR3 is TGCGCCAGCAGCCCAGGGGGGGGGCTGAGTGAGCAGTTCTTC.

The rearrangement uses TRBV7-2 and TRBJ1-4; D gene unclear. This CDR3 region has 13 residues. The germline V gene has CDR1 SGHTA and CDR2 FQGNSA. The V and J ends lost 1 base and 8 bases respectively, with 8 bases between them. This CDR3 reads CASSLVGTEKLFF. The CDR3, as DNA: TGTGCCAGCAGCTTAGTGGGTACAGAAAAACTGTTTTTT.

This clonotype was counted between two and nine times. As DNA, the CDR3 is TGTGCCAGCAGCTTCGAGCCAAGGGACTATGGCTACACCTTC. Translating gives CASSFEPRDYGYTF. The chain links TRBV7-9 to TRBJ1-2; D unclear. Looked up from germline, CDR1 is SEHNR and CDR2 is FQNEAQ (reference sequence). V lost 3 bases and J lost 3, with 11 bases in between. There are 14 residues in the CDR3.

This clonotype showed up just a few times. This chain joins TRBV10-3 and TRBJ2-7; unclear D gene. The germline V and J ends were trimmed by 2 bases and 0 bases, with 8 bases remaining between them. The length of the CDR3 is 14 residues. Germline values: CDR1 ENHRY, CDR2 SYGVKD. Written as DNA, the CDR3 is TGTGCCATCAGTGAGACAATATTCTCCTACGAGCAGTACGTC. Its protein is CAISETIFSYEQYV.

This clonotype was observed a few times. The J gene is TRBJ1-1, the V gene TRBV5-4; 7 positions match TRBD1. This CDR3 contains 14 residues. The V gene's germline CDR1 is SGHNT and CDR2 YYREEE (reference sequence). V gave up 5 bases and J gave up 4 bases; unmatched junction bases: 8. CDR3 sequence reads: CASRSTGAGTEAFF. Here the CDR3 DNA reads TGTGCCAGCAGATCTACAGGGGCCGGCACTGAAGCTTTCTTT.

V gene TRBV6-5 combines with J gene TRBJ2-3; 8 positions match TRBD1. The J segment lost 4 bases and the V segment lost 0 bases, leaving 0 bases of the junction unmatched. Germline V gene lookup returns CDR1 MNHEY and CDR2 SVGAGI. The CDR3 is 14 amino acids. The CDR3 sequence is CASSYSTGADTQYF. In DNA, the CDR3 is TGTGCCAGCAGTTACTCGACAGGGGCAGATACGCAGTATTTT.

This clonotype was counted many times. The genes are TRBV11-2 and TRBJ2-1, with 8 bases identical to TRBD1. V lost 0 bases, J lost 0 bases, and 7 bases stayed unmatched. CDR3 length: 18 amino acids. In germline, CDR1 is SGHAT, CDR2 FQNNGV. CDR3 nucleotides: TGTGCCAGCAGCTTAGATCAATCGGGGACAGGCTCCTACAATGAGCAGTTCTTC. Protein sequence: CASSLDQSGTGSYNEQFF.

This chain joins TRBV6-1 and TRBJ1-1; 8 bases line up with TRBD1. The CDR3 consists of 13 residues. In germline, CDR1 is MNHNS, CDR2 SASEGT. Trimming removed 7 bases from V and 5 bases from J; junction bases left unmatched: 6. Here the CDR3 reads CASTVQGETEAFF. The CDR3 DNA is TGTGCCAGCACCGTACAGGGGGAGACTGAAGCTTTCTTT.

The chain uses TRBV29-1 and TRBJ2-6; 9 nucleotides align to TRBD1. The CDR3 runs 18 residues. V trimming: 5 bases; J trimming: 0 bases; junction bases outside the gene matches: 11. The V gene's germline CDR1 is SQVTM and CDR2 ANQGSEA. CDR3 sequence (DNA): TGCAGCGTTCGGTCCGGGACAGGGCAGTACTCTGGGGCCAACGTCCTGACTTTC. It encodes CSVRSGTGQYSGANVLTF. Full variable domain (outside the CDR3, taken from reference TRBV29-1 and TRBJ2-6): SAVISQKPSRDICQRGTSLTIQCQVDSQVTMMFWYRQQPGQSLTLIATANQGSEATYESGFVIDKFPISRPNLTFSTLTVSNMSPEDSSIYLCSVRSGTGQYSGANVLTFGAGSRLTVL.

This clonotype was counted between two and nine times. The chain recombines TRBV6-2 or TRBV6-3 with TRBJ1-1, with D perhaps matching TRBD1 (6 bases). V was shortened by 5 bases and J by 7 bases, with 11 bases between the two germline ends. The CDR3 runs 12 residues. Germline lookup yields CDR1 MNHEY and CDR2 SVGEGT. The CDR3 nucleotides are TGTGCCAGCAGTCCAGGGGTTCGTGAAGCTTTCTTT. This gives the protein CASSPGVREAFF.

The J gene is TRBJ2-3, the V gene TRBV18, with D unclear. In germline, CDR1 is KGHSH, CDR2 LQKENI. The ends were cut back, 5 bases at V and 0 bases at J, with 21 bases in the middle. The CDR3 spans 18 residues. DNA for the CDR3: TGTGCCAGCTCATCATTTGATCTTGGCGGTTCTAGCACAGATACGCAGTATTTT. Protein sequence: CASSSFDLGGSSTDTQYF.

The chain has TRBV4-2 and TRBJ2-1; 9 nucleotides align to TRBD2. Germline assignment: CDR1 LGHNA and CDR2 YNFKEQ. This CDR3 is built from 18 residues. V trimming: 2 bases; J trimming: 8 bases; junction bases outside the gene matches: 16. The CDR3 sequence is CASSQSPGFAGGYDEQFF. In nucleotides, the CDR3 is TGTGCCAGCAGCCAAAGCCCAGGGTTTGCGGGGGGGTACGATGAGCAGTTCTTC.

The genes are TRBV5-1 and TRBJ2-1, with 7 bases aligning to TRBD1. CDR3 size: 15 residues. V shed 4 bases, J shed 2 bases, and the junction held 6 bases outside the gene matches. Germline V gene lookup returns CDR1 SGHRS and CDR2 YFSETQ. The CDR3 loop is CASSVTGTAYNEQFF. The CDR3, as DNA: TGCGCCAGCAGCGTAACCGGGACAGCCTACAATGAGCAGTTCTTC.